This T cell receptor beta chain comes out of a study of cytomegalovirus exposure and HLA in healthy donors. About the study: Assignment to the Caucasian-associated ancestry cluster applied to around four fifths of the approximately 380 genotyped donors.

This CDR3 is 14 amino acids long. V lost 3 bases to trimming and J lost 2 bases, with 11 bases between them. Germline CDR1 and CDR2: ENHRY and SYGVKD. With 60 Vbeta and 13 Jbeta primers, the PCR was carried out. Assay used: immunoSEQ multiplex PCR; TCRdb lists only in-frame clones, some missing. Found here are around 78,000 clones; the top ten clones hold less than 5%. The sequence was obtained from a young man in good health and CMV-seropositive. The V call is TRBV10-3, the J call TRBJ2-7; no clear D gene. Input material: PBMCs. CDR3 sequence (DNA): TGTGCCATCAGTGAATCTGGCCACCCCTACGAGCAGTACTTC. Translating gives CAISESGHPYEQYF.